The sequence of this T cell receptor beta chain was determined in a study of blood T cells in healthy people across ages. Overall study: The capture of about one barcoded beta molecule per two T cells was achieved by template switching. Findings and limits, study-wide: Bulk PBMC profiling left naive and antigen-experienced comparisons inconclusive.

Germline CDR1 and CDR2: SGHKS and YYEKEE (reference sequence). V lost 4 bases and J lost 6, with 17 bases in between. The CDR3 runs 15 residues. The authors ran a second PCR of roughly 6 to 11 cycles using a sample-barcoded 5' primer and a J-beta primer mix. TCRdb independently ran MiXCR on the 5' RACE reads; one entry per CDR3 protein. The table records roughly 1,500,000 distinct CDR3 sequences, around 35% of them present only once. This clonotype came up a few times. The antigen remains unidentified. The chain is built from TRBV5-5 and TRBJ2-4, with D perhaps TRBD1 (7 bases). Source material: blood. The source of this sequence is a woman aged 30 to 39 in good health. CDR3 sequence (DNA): TGTGCCAGCAGCCAGGCAGGGGGGCCAGGAAACATTCAGTACTTC. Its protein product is CASSQAGGPGNIQYF.